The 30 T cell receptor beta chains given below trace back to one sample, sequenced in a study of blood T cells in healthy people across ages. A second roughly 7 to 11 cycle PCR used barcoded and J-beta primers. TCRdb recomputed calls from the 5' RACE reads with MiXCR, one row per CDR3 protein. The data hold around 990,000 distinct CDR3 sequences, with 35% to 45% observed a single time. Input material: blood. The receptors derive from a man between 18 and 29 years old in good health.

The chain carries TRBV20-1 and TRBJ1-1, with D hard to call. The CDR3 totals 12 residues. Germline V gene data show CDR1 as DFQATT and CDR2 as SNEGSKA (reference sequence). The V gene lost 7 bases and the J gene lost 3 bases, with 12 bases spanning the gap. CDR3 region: CSVQWKDTEAFF. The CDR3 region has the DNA TGCAGTGTCCAGTGGAAGGACACTGAAGCTTTCTTT.

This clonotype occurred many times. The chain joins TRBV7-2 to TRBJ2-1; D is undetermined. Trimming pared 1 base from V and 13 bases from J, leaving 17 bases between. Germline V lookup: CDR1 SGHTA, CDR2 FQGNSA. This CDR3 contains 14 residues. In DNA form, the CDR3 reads TGTGCCAGCAGCTTAGACCCTCGAAGCAGCATACAGTTCTTC. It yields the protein CASSLDPRSSIQFF.

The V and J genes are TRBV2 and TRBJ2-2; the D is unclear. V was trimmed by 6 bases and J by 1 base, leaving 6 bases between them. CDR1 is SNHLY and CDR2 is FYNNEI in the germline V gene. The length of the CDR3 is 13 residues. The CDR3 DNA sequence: TGTGCCAGCAGCTATAAGAACACCGGGGAGCTGTTTTTT. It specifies CASSYKNTGELFF.

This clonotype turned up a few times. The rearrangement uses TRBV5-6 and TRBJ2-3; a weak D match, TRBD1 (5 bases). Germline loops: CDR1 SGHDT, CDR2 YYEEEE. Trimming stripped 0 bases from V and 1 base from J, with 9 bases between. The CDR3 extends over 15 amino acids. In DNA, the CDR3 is TGTGCCAGCAGCTTGGAGGGGTGGCGCACAGATACGCAGTATTTT. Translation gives CASSLEGWRTDTQYF.

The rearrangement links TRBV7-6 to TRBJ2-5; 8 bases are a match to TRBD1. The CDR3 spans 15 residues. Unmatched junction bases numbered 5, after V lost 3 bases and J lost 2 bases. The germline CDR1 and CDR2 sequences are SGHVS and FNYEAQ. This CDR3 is CASSFGQGLQETQYF. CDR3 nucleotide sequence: TGTGCCAGCAGCTTTGGACAGGGACTTCAAGAGACCCAGTACTTC.

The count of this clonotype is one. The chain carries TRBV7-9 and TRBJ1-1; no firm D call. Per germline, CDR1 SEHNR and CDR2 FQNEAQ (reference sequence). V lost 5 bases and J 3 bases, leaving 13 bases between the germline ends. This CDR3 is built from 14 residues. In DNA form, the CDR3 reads TGTGCCAGCAGCGGACCACTAGGGCACACTGAAGCTTTCTTT. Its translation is CASSGPLGHTEAFF.

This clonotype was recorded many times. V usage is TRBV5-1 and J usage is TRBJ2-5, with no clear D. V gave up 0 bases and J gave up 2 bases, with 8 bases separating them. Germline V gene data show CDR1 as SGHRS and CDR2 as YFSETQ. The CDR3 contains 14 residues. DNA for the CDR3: TGCGCCAGCAGCTTGGAGTTAGGTCAAGAGACCCAGTACTTC. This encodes CASSLELGQETQYF. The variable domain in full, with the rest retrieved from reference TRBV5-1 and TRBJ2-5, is KAGVTQTPRYLIKTRGQQVTLSCSPISGHRSVSWYQQTPGQGLQFLFEYFSETQRNKGNFPGRFSGRQFSNSRSEMNVSTLELGDSALYLCASSLELGQETQYFGPGTRLLVL.

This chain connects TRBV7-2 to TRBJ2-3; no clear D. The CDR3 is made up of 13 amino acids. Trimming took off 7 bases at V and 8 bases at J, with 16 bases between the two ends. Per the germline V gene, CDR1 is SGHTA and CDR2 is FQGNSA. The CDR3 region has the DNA TGTGCCAGCACCCTTCCCGTCGACCTTACGCAGTATTTT. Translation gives CASTLPVDLTQYF.

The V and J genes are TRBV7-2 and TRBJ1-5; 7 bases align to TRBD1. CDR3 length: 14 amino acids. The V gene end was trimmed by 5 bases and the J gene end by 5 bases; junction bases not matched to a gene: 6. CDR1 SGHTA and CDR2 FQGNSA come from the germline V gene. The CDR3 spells CASSPDRPDQPQHF. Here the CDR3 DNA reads TGTGCCAGCAGCCCGGACAGGCCTGATCAGCCCCAGCATTTT.

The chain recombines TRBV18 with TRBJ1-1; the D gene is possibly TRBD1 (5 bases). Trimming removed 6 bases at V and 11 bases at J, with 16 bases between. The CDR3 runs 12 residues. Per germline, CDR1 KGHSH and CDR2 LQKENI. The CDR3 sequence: CASSPDPGQAFF. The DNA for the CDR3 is TGTGCCAGCTCCCCAGATCCGGGGCAGGCTTTCTTT.

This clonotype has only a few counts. This CDR3 is CASSLVLSYNEQYF. CDR3 DNA: TGTGCCAGCAGCTTGGTGCTGTCCTACAATGAGCAGTACTTC. V and J are TRBV5-8 and TRBJ2-7; D is ambiguous. The germline CDR1 and CDR2 sequences are SGHTS and YDEGEE. This CDR3 has 14 amino acids. V lost 0 bases, J lost 7 bases, and 14 bases lay in between.

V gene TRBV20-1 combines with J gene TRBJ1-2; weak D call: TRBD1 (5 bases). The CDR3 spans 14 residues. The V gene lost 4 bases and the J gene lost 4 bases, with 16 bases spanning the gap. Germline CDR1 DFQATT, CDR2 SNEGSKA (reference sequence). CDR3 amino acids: CSAKNQAGSYGYTF. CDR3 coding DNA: TGCAGTGCTAAGAATCAGGCAGGGTCCTATGGCTACACCTTC.

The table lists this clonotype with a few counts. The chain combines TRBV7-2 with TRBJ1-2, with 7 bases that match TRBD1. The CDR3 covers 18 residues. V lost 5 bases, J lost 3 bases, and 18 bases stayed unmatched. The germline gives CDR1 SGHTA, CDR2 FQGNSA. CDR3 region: CASSTPPPGQLAYYGYTF. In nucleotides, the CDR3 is TGTGCCAGCAGCACTCCTCCTCCGGGACAGCTGGCTTACTATGGCTACACCTTC.

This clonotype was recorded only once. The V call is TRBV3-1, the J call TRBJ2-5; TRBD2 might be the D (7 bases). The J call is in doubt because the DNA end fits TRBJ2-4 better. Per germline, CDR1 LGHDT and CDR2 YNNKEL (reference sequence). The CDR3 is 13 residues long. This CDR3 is CASRGAGENIQYF. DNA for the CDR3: TGTGCCAGCAGGGGGGCGGGGGAAAACATTCAGTACTTC.

The CDR3 reads CATSRDAIGTQYF. As DNA, the CDR3 is TGTGCCACCAGCAGGGATGCGATAGGTACGCAGTATTTT. The gene calls are TRBV15 and TRBJ2-3; D unclear. The V end lost 3 bases, the J end lost 8 bases, and 12 bases lay between the germline ends. Germline loops: CDR1 LNHNV, CDR2 YYDKDF (reference sequence). The CDR3 contains 13 residues.

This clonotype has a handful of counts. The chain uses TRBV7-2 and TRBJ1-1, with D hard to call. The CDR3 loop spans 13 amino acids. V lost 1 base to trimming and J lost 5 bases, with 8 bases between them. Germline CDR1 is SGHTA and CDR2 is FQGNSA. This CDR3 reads CASSLGRLTEAFF. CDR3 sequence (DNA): TGTGCCAGCAGCTTAGGACGACTTACTGAAGCTTTCTTT.

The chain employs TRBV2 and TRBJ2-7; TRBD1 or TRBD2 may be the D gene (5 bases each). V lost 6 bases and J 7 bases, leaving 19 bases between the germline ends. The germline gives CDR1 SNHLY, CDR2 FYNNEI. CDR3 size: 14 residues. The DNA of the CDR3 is TGTGCCAGCAGCCGAGGGGCGGTTACCGATGAGCAGTACTTC. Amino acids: CASSRGAVTDEQYF.

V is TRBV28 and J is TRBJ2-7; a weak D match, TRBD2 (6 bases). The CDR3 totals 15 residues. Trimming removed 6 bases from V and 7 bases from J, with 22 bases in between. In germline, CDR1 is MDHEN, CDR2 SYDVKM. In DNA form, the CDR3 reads TGTGCCAGCAGAACATCCGGGGGAACCGACAATGAGCAGTACTTC. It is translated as CASRTSGGTDNEQYF.

The CDR3 here is CAISESSSLKNSEQFF. The CDR3 DNA reads as TGTGCCATCAGTGAGTCGTCGTCCCTGAAGAACAGTGAGCAGTTCTTC. The V gene is TRBV10-3, the J gene TRBJ2-1; D ambiguous. This CDR3 comprises 16 residues. The V end lost 0 bases, the J end lost 9 bases, and 18 bases lay between the germline ends. Germline V gene sequence: CDR1 ENHRY, CDR2 SYGVKD.

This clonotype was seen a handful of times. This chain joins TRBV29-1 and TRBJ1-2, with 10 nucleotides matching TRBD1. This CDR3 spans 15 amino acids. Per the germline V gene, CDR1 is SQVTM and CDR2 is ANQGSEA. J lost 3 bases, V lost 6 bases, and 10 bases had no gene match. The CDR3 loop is CSVGGTGTGDYGYTF. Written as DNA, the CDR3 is TGCAGCGTCGGGGGAACCGGGACAGGGGACTATGGCTACACCTTC.

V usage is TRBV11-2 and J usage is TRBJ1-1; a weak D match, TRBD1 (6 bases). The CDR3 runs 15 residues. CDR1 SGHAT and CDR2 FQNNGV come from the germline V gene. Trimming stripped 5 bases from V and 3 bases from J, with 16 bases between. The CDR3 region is CASSLRGAGYTEAFF. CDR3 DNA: TGTGCCAGCAGCCTCCGGGGGGCAGGATACACTGAAGCTTTCTTT.

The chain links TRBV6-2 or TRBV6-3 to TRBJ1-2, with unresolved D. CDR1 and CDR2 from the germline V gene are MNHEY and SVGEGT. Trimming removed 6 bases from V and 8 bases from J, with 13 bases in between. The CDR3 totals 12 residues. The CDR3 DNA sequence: TGTGCCAGCAGCCCCGAGTGGGAAGGCTACACCTTC. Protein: CASSPEWEGYTF.

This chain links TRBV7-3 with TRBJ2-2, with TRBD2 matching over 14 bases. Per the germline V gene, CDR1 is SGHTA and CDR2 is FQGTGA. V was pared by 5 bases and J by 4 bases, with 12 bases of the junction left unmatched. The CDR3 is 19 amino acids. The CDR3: CASSRSPGLAGEFTGELFF. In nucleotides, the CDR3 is TGTGCCAGCAGCAGGTCTCCGGGACTAGCGGGGGAGTTCACCGGGGAGCTGTTTTTT. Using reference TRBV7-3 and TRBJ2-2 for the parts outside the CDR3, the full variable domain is GAGVSQTPSNKVTEKGKYVELRCDPISGHTALYWYRQSLGQGPEFLIYFQGTGAADDSGLPNDRFFAVRPEGSVSTLKIQRTERGDSAVYLCASSRSPGLAGEFTGELFFGEGSRLTVL.

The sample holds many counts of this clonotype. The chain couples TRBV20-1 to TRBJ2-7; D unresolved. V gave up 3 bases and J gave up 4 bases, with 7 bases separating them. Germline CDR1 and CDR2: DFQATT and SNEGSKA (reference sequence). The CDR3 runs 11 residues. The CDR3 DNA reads TGCAGTGCTAGCCCCTCATACGAGCAGTACTTC. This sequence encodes CSASPSYEQYF.

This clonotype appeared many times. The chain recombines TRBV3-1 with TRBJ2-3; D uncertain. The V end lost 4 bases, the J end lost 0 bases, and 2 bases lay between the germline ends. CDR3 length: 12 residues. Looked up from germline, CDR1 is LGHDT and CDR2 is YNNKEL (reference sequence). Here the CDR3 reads CASSRSTDTQYF. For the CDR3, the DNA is TGTGCCAGCAGCCGAAGCACAGATACGCAGTATTTT.

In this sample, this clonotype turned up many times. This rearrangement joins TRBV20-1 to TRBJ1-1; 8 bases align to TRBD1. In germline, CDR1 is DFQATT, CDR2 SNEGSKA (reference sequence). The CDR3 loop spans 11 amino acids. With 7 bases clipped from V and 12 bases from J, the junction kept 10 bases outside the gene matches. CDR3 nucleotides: TGCAGTGTTACACAGGGGGTAGGAACTTTCTTT. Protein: CSVTQGVGTFF.

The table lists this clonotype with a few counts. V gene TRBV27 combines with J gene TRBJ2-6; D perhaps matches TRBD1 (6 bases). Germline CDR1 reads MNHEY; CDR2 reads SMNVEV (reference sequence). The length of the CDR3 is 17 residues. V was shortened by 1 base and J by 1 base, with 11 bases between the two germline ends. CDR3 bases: TGTGCCAGCAGTTTATTCCACACAGGGTCTGGGGCCAACGTCCTGACTTTC. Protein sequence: CASSLFHTGSGANVLTF. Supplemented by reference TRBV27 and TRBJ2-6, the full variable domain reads EAQVTQNPRYLITVTGKKLTVTCSQNMNHEYMSWYRQDPGLGLRQIYYSMNVEVTDKGDVPEGYKVSRKEKRNFPLILESPSPNQTSLYFCASSLFHTGSGANVLTFGAGSRLTVL.

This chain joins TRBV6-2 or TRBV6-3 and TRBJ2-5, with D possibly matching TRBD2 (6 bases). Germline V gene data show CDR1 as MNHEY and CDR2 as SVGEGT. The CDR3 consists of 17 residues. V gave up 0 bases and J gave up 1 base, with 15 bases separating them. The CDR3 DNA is TGTGCCAGCAGTTACTCGATCGATGCGACTAGCCAAGAGACCCAGTACTTC. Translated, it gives CASSYSIDATSQETQYF.

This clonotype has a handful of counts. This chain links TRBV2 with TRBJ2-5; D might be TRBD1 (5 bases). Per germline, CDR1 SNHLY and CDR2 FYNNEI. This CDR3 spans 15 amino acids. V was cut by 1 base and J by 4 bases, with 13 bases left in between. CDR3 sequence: CASSEGVREGETQYF. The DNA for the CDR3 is TGTGCCAGCAGTGAAGGGGTCAGGGAAGGAGAGACCCAGTACTTC.

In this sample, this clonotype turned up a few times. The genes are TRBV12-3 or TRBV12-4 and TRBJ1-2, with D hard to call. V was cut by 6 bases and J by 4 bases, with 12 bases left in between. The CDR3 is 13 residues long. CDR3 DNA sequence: TGTGCCAGCAGCTGGGGAGTGTCCTATGGCTACACCTTC. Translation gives CASSWGVSYGYTF.